These T cell receptor beta chains were read from a single sample in a study of cytomegalovirus exposure and HLA in healthy donors. Method: immunoSEQ multiplex PCR; TCRdb's copy keeps in-frame clones and lacks some. The sample has roughly 150,000 clones, about 75% seen once; the top ten hold 4% to 5%. Sequenced material: PBMCs. Receptor source: a man younger than 30 in good health and CMV-seropositive. Both conserved end residues are part of each CDR3. D genes are given only for firm matches. Size values are once, few and many counts, or a class for expanded clones, and some rows have none.

size	D	V	J	DNA	CDR3
few	.	TRBV6-5	TRBJ2-2	TGTGCCAGCAGTTACCGGGCCGGGGAGCTGTTTTTT	CASSYRAGELFF
.	.	TRBV7-2	TRBJ1-6	TGTGCCAGCAGCTTAGAAATCTCCGATTCACCCCTCCACTTT	CASSLEISDSPLHF
.	.	TRBV28	TRBJ1-4	TGTGCCAGCAGTTATCTACGGGGAGGGGGGGAACTGTTTTTT	CASSYLRGGGELFF
.	.	TRBV28	TRBJ1-2	TGTGCCAGCAGGCGGACCCCAGGGGATGGCTACACCTTC	CASRRTPGDGYTF
once	.	TRBV20-1	TRBJ1-1	TGCAGTGCAGAGGGCAACAGAGAAGCTTTCTTT	CSAEGNREAFF
.	TRBD1	TRBV5-1	TRBJ2-5	TGCGCCAGCAGCTTGGCCGGGGCAGGGGGCTTAGAGACCCAGTACTTC	CASSLAGAGGLETQYF
medium-sized	.	TRBV5-5	TRBJ2-6	TGTGCCAGCACTGGGGCGGGGCTAGGGGCCAACGTCCTGACTTTC	CASTGAGLGANVLTF
.	.	TRBV4-1	TRBJ1-2	TGCGCCAGCAGCCAAGAGTCTTCGGGAGGCCCCTATGGCTACACCTTC	CASSQESSGGPYGYTF
.	TRBD2	TRBV2	TRBJ2-2	TGTGCCAGCAGAACTAGCGGGGGGGTCGGGGAGCTGTTTTTT	CASRTSGGVGELFF
.	TRBD1	TRBV6-5	TRBJ1-6	TGTGCCAGCAGTCCACAGGGGTCTAATTCACCCCTCCACTTT	CASSPQGSNSPLHF
.	TRBD1	TRBV5-1	TRBJ2-2	TGCGCCAGCAGCTGGATTCCGGGACAGGGTGAGACCGGGGAGCTGTTTTTT	CASSWIPGQGETGELFF
.	TRBD1	TRBV5-1	TRBJ1-1	TGCGCCAGCAGCTCCGGGACAGGGTCTGAAGCTTTCTTT	CASSSGTGSEAFF
.	.	TRBV18	TRBJ2-2	TGTGCCAGCTCACCGAGTGTTAAACAGGGCGGCACCGGGGAGCTGTTTTTT	CASSPSVKQGGTGELFF
.	.	TRBV2	TRBJ1-3	TGTGCCAGCAGAGCCTTTGGAAACACCATATATTTT	CASRAFGNTIYF
.	.	TRBV7-2	TRBJ2-3	TGTGCCAGCAGCTTAGTACCCCAGGGATCGCCGCAGTATTTT	CASSLVPQGSPQYF
.	.	TRBV28	TRBJ1-1	TGTGCCAGCAGTCCGCCCAGAGGGAAGAGAGGGAACACTGAAGCTTTCTTT	CASSPPRGKRGNTEAFF
.	.	TRBV10-3	TRBJ2-1	TGTGCCATCAGTGAGGTCGGGTACAATGAGCAGTTCTTC	CAISEVGYNEQFF
few	.	TRBV7-2	TRBJ1-5	TGTGCCAGCAGCTTAGCGGGGAGTGTAGGTCAGCCCCAGCATTTT	CASSLAGSVGQPQHF
.	.	TRBV19	TRBJ1-5	TGTGCCAGTAGTATAGAACCACTTAGCAATCAGCCCCAGCATTTT	CASSIEPLSNQPQHF
few	.	TRBV7-9	TRBJ1-2	TGTGCCAGCAGCAAGGGCGGGGGGGCGCAGTTTGGTGGCTACACCTTC	CASSKGGGAQFGGYTF
few	.	TRBV19	TRBJ1-1	TGTGCCAGTAGTATGAGGCAGGGTCAGGCTGAAGCTTTCTTT	CASSMRQGQAEAFF
.	TRBD1	TRBV19	TRBJ1-1	TGTGCCAGTAGCACTCGACAGGGGCGGTCCGAAGCTTTCTTT	CASSTRQGRSEAFF
few	.	TRBV19	TRBJ2-3	TGTGCCAGTACCTCACCGGGTGGGGCGGGAAAGAAGTATTTT	CASTSPGGAGKKYF
.	TRBD1	TRBV9	TRBJ2-5	TGTGCCAGCAGCGCCCTGGGACAGGGAGGGAGAGAGACCCAGTACTTC	CASSALGQGGRETQYF
.	.	TRBV6-5	TRBJ1-5	TGTGCCAGCGGATACAGGAATCAGCCCCAGCATTTT	CASGYRNQPQHF
.	.	TRBV5-1	TRBJ1-1	TGCGCCAGCAGCTTGGAATCTTTGAGGGACACTGAAGCTTTCTTT	CASSLESLRDTEAFF
.	TRBD1	TRBV25-1	TRBJ1-2	TGTGCCAGCAGTGCCGGGACAGGGCAGGCCTATGGCTACACCTTC	CASSAGTGQAYGYTF
.	.	TRBV5-1	TRBJ2-1	TGCGCCAGCAGCCAGGATATGTTGAACAATGAGCAGTTCTTC	CASSQDMLNNEQFF
once	TRBD2	TRBV6-1	TRBJ2-1	TGTGCCAGCAGTGAAGCGATAACTAGCGGGATAAATGAGCAGTTCTTC	CASSEAITSGINEQFF
.	.	TRBV5-1	TRBJ1-1	TGCGCCAGCAGCTTGGCCGTGGGGAGCACTGAAGCTTTCTTT	CASSLAVGSTEAFF
.	.	TRBV28	TRBJ1-4	TGTGCCAGCAGTGCTGCTATGGTAGGGGATGAAAAACTGTTTTTT	CASSAAMVGDEKLFF
.	TRBD1	TRBV30	TRBJ1-2	TGTGCCTGGAGTCCAGGGGGCGGGTATGGCTACACCTTC	CAWSPGGGYGYTF
.	TRBD1	TRBV2	TRBJ1-1	TGTGCCAGCTCTGGACAGGGAAACACTGAAGCTTTCTTT	CASSGQGNTEAFF
.	TRBD1	TRBV5-1	TRBJ1-3	TGCGCCAGCAGCTCGGGGACGGACAGGGGTGGAAACACCATATATTTT	CASSSGTDRGGNTIYF